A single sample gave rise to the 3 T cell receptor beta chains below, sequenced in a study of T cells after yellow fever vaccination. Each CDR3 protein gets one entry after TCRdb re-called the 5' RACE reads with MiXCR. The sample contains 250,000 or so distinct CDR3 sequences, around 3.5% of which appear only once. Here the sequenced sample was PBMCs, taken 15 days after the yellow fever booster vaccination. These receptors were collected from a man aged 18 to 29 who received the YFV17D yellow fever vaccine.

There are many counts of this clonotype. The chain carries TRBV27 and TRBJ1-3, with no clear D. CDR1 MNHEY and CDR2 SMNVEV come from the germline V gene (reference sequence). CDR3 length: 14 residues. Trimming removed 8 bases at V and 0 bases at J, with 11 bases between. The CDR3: CASSALTSGNTIYF. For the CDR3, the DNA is TGTGCCAGCTCAGCCCTGACCTCTGGAAACACCATATATTTT.

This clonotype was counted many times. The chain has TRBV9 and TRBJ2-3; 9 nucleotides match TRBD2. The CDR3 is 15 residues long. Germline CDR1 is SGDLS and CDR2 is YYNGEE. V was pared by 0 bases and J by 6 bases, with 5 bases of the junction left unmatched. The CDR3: CASSVAERGADTQYF. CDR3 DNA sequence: TGTGCCAGCAGCGTAGCTGAGCGGGGGGCTGATACGCAGTATTTT.

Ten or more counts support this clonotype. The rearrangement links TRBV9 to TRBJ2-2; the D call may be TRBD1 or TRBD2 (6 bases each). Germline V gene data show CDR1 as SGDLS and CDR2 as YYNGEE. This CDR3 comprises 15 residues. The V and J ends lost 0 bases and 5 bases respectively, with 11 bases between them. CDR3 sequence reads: CASSVGGAPTGELFF. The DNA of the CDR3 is TGTGCCAGCAGCGTAGGGGGGGCGCCTACCGGGGAGCTGTTTTTT.